This T cell receptor (beta chain) was observed in a study of blood T cell repertoires in COVID-19. Study summary: COVID-19 samples, acute and convalescent, were from the United States, Italy and Spain.

Methods used by the authors: Nucleated cell counts were estimated from reference gene primer amplification. Sequencing was performed with immunoSEQ multiplex PCR; in TCRdb, only in-frame clones are kept and a portion is missing. V and J calls and clone size are as listed in that table; D and trimming were resolved from the DNA. In the table there are 180,000 or so clones, roughly nine tenths of which are singletons. Trimming pared 5 bases from V and 2 bases from J, leaving 13 bases between. Germline assignment: CDR1 SEHNR and CDR2 FQNEAQ (reference sequence). CDR3 size: 15 residues. The chain is built from TRBV7-9 and TRBJ1-5; tentatively, D is TRBD1 (5 bases). This sequence was found in a man aged 18 to 30 with acute or convalescent COVID-19. Sequences were obtained from peripheral blood. The CDR3 protein is CASSPEGSGNQPQHF. The CDR3 nucleotides read TGTGCCAGCAGCCCGGAGGGGTCAGGCAATCAGCCCCAGCATTTT.